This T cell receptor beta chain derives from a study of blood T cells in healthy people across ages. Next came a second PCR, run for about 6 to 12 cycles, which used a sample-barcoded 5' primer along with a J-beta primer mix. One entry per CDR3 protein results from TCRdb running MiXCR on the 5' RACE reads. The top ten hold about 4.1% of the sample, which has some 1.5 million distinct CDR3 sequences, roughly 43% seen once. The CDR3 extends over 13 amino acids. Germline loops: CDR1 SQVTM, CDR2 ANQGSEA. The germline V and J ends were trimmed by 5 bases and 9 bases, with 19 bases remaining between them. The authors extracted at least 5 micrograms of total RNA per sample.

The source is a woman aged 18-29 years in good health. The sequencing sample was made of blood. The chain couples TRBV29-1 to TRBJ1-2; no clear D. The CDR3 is CSVLPGGLGSYTF. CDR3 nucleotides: TGCAGCGTTCTTCCAGGAGGGCTTGGGAGCTACACCTTC.